Listed below are T cell receptor beta chains from one sample, sequenced in a study of tumor-infiltrating lymphocytes in primary liver carcinoma. One entry per CDR3 protein results from TCRdb running MiXCR on the multiplex PCR reads. The table lists approximately 320,000 distinct CDR3 sequences, 50% to 75% of them singletons. Source material: peripheral blood. The receptor set was obtained from a woman in her twenties or thirties with primary liver carcinoma and hepatitis B virus infection. Each CDR3 is given with its conserved first and last residue. D genes are given only for firm matches. A clone size is listed for some rows: how often the clone was seen (once, few, many), or a class if it is expanded.

V: TRBV11-2
J: TRBJ2-6
D: -
size: -
DNA: TGTGCCAGCAGCTTCACAGCCGCGCGAGGGCCCAACGTCCTGGCCTTC
CDR3: CASSFTAARGPNVLAF

V: TRBV5-4
J: TRBJ2-1
D: -
size: once
DNA: TGTGCCTGCAGCGTGGACTATGGGACGAATGAGCAGTTCTTC
CDR3: CACSVDYGTNEQFF

V: TRBV6-5
J: TRBJ2-7
D: -
size: -
DNA: TGTGCCAGCAGTTACTCGGCCCGATCTGGACAGCCTACCCTCTCCTACGAGCAGTACTTC
CDR3: CASSYSARSGQPTLSYEQYF

V: TRBV12-3/TRBV12-4
J: TRBJ1-6
D: TRBD1
size: -
DNA: TGTGCCAGCAACCCAGGGACAGGCGGATCACCCCTCCACTTT
CDR3: CASNPGTGGSPLHF

V: TRBV12-3/TRBV12-4
J: TRBJ2-2
D: -
size: -
DNA: TGTGCTAGCACCCCCGAGAGGGCGAACACCTGGGAGCTGTTTTTT
CDR3: CASTPERANTWELFF

V: TRBV5-5
J: TRBJ2-7
D: TRBD2
size: -
DNA: TGTGTCAGCAGCACGACCGGGACTACCTACGAGCAGTACTTC
CDR3: CVSSTTGTTYEQYF

V: TRBV5-6
J: TRBJ2-3
D: TRBD1
size: -
DNA: TGTGCCAGCAGCTTATTTGGTAACAGGGGCAGCACAGATACGCAGTATTTT
CDR3: CASSLFGNRGSTDTQYF

V: TRBV11-2
J: TRBJ1-1
D: -
size: -
DNA: TGTGCCAGCAGCTCGGCCCCGAACAGACATACGAGATTCTTCACTGAAGCTTTCTTT
CDR3: CASSSAPNRHTRFFTEAFF

V: TRBV6-5
J: TRBJ2-3
D: -
size: few
DNA: TGTGCCAGCAGTTATACCCCTGGAGGTGGGACAGATACGCAGTATTTT
CDR3: CASSYTPGGGTDTQYF

V: TRBV12-3/TRBV12-4
J: TRBJ1-1
D: -
size: -
DNA: TGTGCCAGCAGTTTCGGGGTGCAGGGATCTGACACTGAAGCTTTCTTT
CDR3: CASSFGVQGSDTEAFF

V: TRBV12-3/TRBV12-4
J: TRBJ1-1
D: TRBD1
size: many
DNA: TGTGCCAGCAGCCCGAGACAGGGGGCGAACACTGAAGCTTTCTTT
CDR3: CASSPRQGANTEAFF

V: TRBV12-3/TRBV12-4
J: TRBJ2-5
D: TRBD1
size: many
DNA: TGTGCCAGCAGTTTGGTGAACAGGGGGCTGGAGACCCAGTACTTC
CDR3: CASSLVNRGLETQYF

V: TRBV11-3
J: TRBJ2-3
D: TRBD2
size: -
DNA: TGTGCCAGCAGCTTAGATACTCGGGCGGGAGTGCTCCTTGCCACAGATACGCAGTATTTT
CDR3: CASSLDTRAGVLLATDTQYF

V: TRBV28
J: TRBJ1-2
D: -
size: -
DNA: TGTGCCAGCAGACGACAGCCATCCGGGTATGGCTACACCTTC
CDR3: CASRRQPSGYGYTF

V: TRBV5-4
J: TRBJ2-2
D: -
size: once
DNA: TGTGCCAGCAGCTTGACAGGGAGGGATACCGGGGAGCTGTTTTTT
CDR3: CASSLTGRDTGELFF

V: TRBV12-3/TRBV12-4
J: TRBJ2-7
D: TRBD2
size: -
DNA: TGTGCCAGCAGGCTAGCGGGAGCTAAAGAGCAGTACTTC
CDR3: CASRLAGAKEQYF

V: TRBV6-5
J: TRBJ2-1
D: TRBD2
size: many
DNA: TGTGCCAGCAGTGGCGGGAGGCTCTACAATGAGCAGTTCTTC
CDR3: CASSGGRLYNEQFF

V: TRBV6-2/TRBV6-3
J: TRBJ2-2
D: TRBD2
size: few
DNA: TGTGCCAGCAGTCCGGGACTAGCAGGCACCGGGGAGCTGTTTTTT
CDR3: CASSPGLAGTGELFF

V: TRBV4-3
J: TRBJ1-1
D: -
size: -
DNA: TGCGCCAGCAACCAAGGCCAGTTACAGAGCCACACTGAAGCATTCTTT
CDR3: CASNQGQLQSHTEAFF

V: TRBV6-2/TRBV6-3
J: TRBJ1-2
D: -
size: -
DNA: TGTGCCAGCAGTGCTACAGGCTATGGCTACACCTTC
CDR3: CASSATGYGYTF

V: TRBV6-6
J: TRBJ1-5
D: -
size: few
DNA: TGTGCCAGCAGTTCCCGACGGGCCAATCAGCCCCAGCATTTT
CDR3: CASSSRRANQPQHF

V: TRBV28
J: TRBJ2-7
D: -
size: -
DNA: TGTGCCAGCAGTCCCGCCGGACAGTTACTCTACGAGCAGTACTTC
CDR3: CASSPAGQLLYEQYF

V: TRBV5-4
J: TRBJ1-6
D: -
size: few
DNA: TGTGCCAGCAGCGGGGACCTGATAAATTCACCCCTCCACTTT
CDR3: CASSGDLINSPLHF

V: TRBV4-1
J: TRBJ2-3
D: TRBD2
size: few
DNA: TGCGCCAGCTCCGGGAGTGCGGGAGGTGCAGATACGCAGTATTTT
CDR3: CASSGSAGGADTQYF

V: TRBV6-5
J: TRBJ2-3
D: TRBD2
size: many
DNA: TGTGCCAGCAGCAGCTCTCGCGGGAGGGCCAGAGATACGCAGTATTTT
CDR3: CASSSSRGRARDTQYF

V: TRBV4-2
J: TRBJ2-7
D: -
size: -
DNA: TGTGCCAGCAGCCAAGATACTGGGGTTTACTACGAGCAGTACTTC
CDR3: CASSQDTGVYYEQYF

V: TRBV5-1
J: TRBJ2-5
D: TRBD2
size: -
DNA: TGCGCCAGCAGCTTCACCATGCGGGGGGAAGAGACCCAGTACTTC
CDR3: CASSFTMRGEETQYF

V: TRBV11-2
J: TRBJ2-1
D: -
size: -
DNA: TGTGCCAACAGCTTTAGGGGGTCTGGCGCGGTGAATGAGCAGTTCTTC
CDR3: CANSFRGSGAVNEQFF

V: TRBV5-1
J: TRBJ1-1
D: -
size: few
DNA: TGCGCCAGCACCAAGGACTCATCCGCCACTGAAGCTTTCTTT
CDR3: CASTKDSSATEAFF

V: TRBV5-4
J: TRBJ2-2
D: -
size: -
DNA: TGTGCCAGCAGCTTCGGCGGATATGTTAGGAGGAATACCGGGGAGCTGTTTTTT
CDR3: CASSFGGYVRRNTGELFF

V: TRBV5-4
J: TRBJ2-1
D: -
size: -
DNA: TGTGCCAGCAGCTCCAGGGGTGAGCAGTTCTTC
CDR3: CASSSRGEQFF

V: TRBV6-6
J: TRBJ1-1
D: TRBD1
size: many
DNA: TGTGCCAGCAGTTACCAAGGGACAGACAGTGGAGCTTTCTTT
CDR3: CASSYQGTDSGAFF

V: TRBV7-9
J: TRBJ2-5
D: -
size: few
DNA: TGTGCCAGCAGCTTAGTTGTAGAAGAGACCCAGTACTTC
CDR3: CASSLVVEETQYF

V: TRBV12-3/TRBV12-4
J: TRBJ2-5
D: -
size: many
DNA: TGTGCCAGCAGCCTCGATCTGGTGGGCGGGTCGATCCAAGAGACCCAGTACTTC
CDR3: CASSLDLVGGSIQETQYF